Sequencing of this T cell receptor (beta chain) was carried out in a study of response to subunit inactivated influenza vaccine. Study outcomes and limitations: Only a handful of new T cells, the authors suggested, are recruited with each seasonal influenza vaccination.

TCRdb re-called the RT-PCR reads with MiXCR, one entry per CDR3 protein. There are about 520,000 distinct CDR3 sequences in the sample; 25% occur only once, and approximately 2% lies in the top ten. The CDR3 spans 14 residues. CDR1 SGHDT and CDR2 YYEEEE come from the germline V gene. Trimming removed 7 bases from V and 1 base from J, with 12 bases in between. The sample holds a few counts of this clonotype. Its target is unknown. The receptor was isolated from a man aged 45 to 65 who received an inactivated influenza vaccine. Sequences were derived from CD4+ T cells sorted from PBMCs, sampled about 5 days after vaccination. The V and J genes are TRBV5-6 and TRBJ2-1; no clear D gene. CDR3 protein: CASLNLESYNEQFF. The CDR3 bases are TGTGCCAGCCTTAACCTAGAATCCTACAATGAGCAGTTCTTC. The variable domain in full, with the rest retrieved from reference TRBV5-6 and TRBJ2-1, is DAGVTQSPTHLIKTRGQQVTLRCSPKSGHDTVSWYQQALGQGPQFIFQYYEEEERQRGNFPDRFSGHQFPNYSSELNVNALLLGDSALYLCASLNLESYNEQFFGPGTRLTVL.